Following are 16 T cell receptor beta chains from one sample sequenced in a study of blood T cell repertoires in COVID-19. Method: immunoSEQ multiplex PCR; TCRdb's copy keeps in-frame clones and lacks some. The sample has roughly 380,000 clones, approximately 84% seen once. The sequencing input was PBMCs or T cells enriched from blood (not recorded which). The source of these receptors is a woman aged 25 to 39 who had recovered from COVID-19.

V and J are TRBV5-5 and TRBJ2-2; 10 bases agree with TRBD2. This CDR3 spans 16 amino acids. Trimming at V came to 1 base and at J to 4 bases, leaving 4 bases not matched to a gene. In germline, CDR1 is SGHKS, CDR2 YYEKEE (reference sequence). The CDR3 reads CASSLQLAGTTGELFF. Written as DNA, the CDR3 is TGTGCCAGCAGCTTGCAACTAGCGGGGACCACCGGGGAGCTGTTTTTT.

The chain is built from TRBV27 and TRBJ2-1; 9 nucleotides align to TRBD1. The length of the CDR3 is 17 residues. After removal of 5 bases from V and 4 bases from J, the junction contained 12 bases not matched to a gene. In germline, CDR1 is MNHEY, CDR2 SMNVEV (reference sequence). This chain's CDR3 is CASSALDSGQGYNEQFF. The CDR3 DNA follows: TGTGCCAGCAGTGCCCTAGACTCGGGACAGGGTTACAATGAGCAGTTCTTC.

The chain recombines TRBV7-3 with TRBJ2-5; TRBD2 agrees at 8 bases. The CDR3 is 16 residues long. Germline loops: CDR1 SGHTA, CDR2 FQGTGA. J lost 2 bases, V lost 5 bases, and 10 bases had no gene match. The CDR3: CASSLGRRGAQETQYF. CDR3 DNA: TGTGCCAGCAGCCTGGGGAGGCGGGGGGCGCAAGAGACCCAGTACTTC.

This clone was seen a single time. This chain connects TRBV7-9 to TRBJ2-3; D is unclear. V was clipped by 4 bases and J by 0 bases, with 5 bases between them. The V gene's germline CDR1 is SEHNR and CDR2 FQNEAQ (reference sequence). This CDR3 has 13 residues. This chain's CDR3 is CASSWASTDTQYF. The CDR3 coding sequence is TGTGCCAGCAGCTGGGCGAGCACAGATACGCAGTATTTT.

This rearrangement joins TRBV7-2 to TRBJ2-3, with D possibly matching TRBD1 (6 bases). Trimming left V 5 bases short and J 4 bases short, with 10 bases between. This CDR3 region has 13 residues. The germline CDR1 and CDR2 sequences are SGHTA and FQGNSA. The CDR3 region is CASSVNRADTQYF. The CDR3 nucleotides are TGTGCCAGCAGCGTAAACAGGGCAGATACGCAGTATTTT. The full variable domain, rest sourced from reference TRBV7-2 and TRBJ2-3, is GAGVSQSPSNKVTEKGKDVELRCDPISGHTALYWYRQSLGQGLEFLIYFQGNSAPDKSGLPSDRFSAERTGGSVSTLTIQRTQQEDSAVYLCASSVNRADTQYFGPGTRLTVL.

This chain uses TRBV19 with TRBJ1-2; D remains unclear. The CDR3 runs to 11 residues. V was clipped by 6 bases and J by 10 bases, with 12 bases between them. From germline, CDR1 is LNHDA and CDR2 SQIVND (reference sequence). The CDR3 bases are TGTGCCAGTAGCCGGAATCAGGTCTACACCTTC. It codes for CASSRNQVYTF.

The genes are TRBV10-3 and TRBJ1-5; possible D gene TRBD1, 5 bases. CDR1 ENHRY and CDR2 SYGVKD come from the germline V gene. With 0 bases removed from V and 6 bases from J, the gap between germline ends came to 12 bases. CDR3 length: 15 residues. CDR3 amino acids: CAISESGPKRQPQHF. In DNA form, the CDR3 reads TGTGCCATCAGTGAGTCGGGGCCCAAGCGTCAGCCCCAGCATTTT.

This clone was seen once. The chain has TRBV7-2 and TRBJ1-3; 7 bases align to TRBD1. Germline values: CDR1 SGHTA, CDR2 FQGNSA. The CDR3 sequence is 14 residues long. J lost 5 bases, V lost 6 bases, and 7 bases had no gene match. The CDR3 bases are TGTGCCAGCAGTCCTTCACAGGGGAGAAACACCATATATTTT. The encoded protein is CASSPSQGRNTIYF.

The chain uses TRBV5-4 and TRBJ2-2; no clear D gene. The CDR3 has 12 amino acids. CDR1 SGHNT and CDR2 YYREEE come from the germline V gene (reference sequence). V was shortened by 4 bases and J by 7 bases, with 8 bases between the two germline ends. In DNA form, the CDR3 reads TGTGCCAGCAGCGATTACAGCGGGGAGCTGTTTTTT. Amino acids: CASSDYSGELFF.

The gene calls are TRBV5-5 and TRBJ2-7; possible D gene TRBD1, 5 bases. Germline lookup yields CDR1 SGHKS and CDR2 YYEKEE (reference sequence). Between the trimmed V and J ends, which lost 5 bases and 5 bases, there was a span of 17 bases. The CDR3 consists of 14 residues. The CDR3 region has the DNA TGTGCCAGCAGAATCTTAGGCAGGGAAAACGAGCAGTACTTC. Protein product: CASRILGRENEQYF.

This clone appeared a single time. The chain employs TRBV6-5 and TRBJ2-5, with 9 bases identical to TRBD2. This CDR3 spans 15 amino acids. V trimming: 5 bases; J trimming: 5 bases; junction bases outside the gene matches: 9. Germline CDR1 MNHEY, CDR2 SVGAGI. The CDR3 loop reads CASSRLAVWGETQYF. In DNA, the CDR3 is TGTGCCAGCAGTCGACTAGCGGTATGGGGGGAGACCCAGTACTTC.

The chain combines TRBV30 with TRBJ1-2, with 10 bases identical to TRBD1. The germline V gene has CDR1 GTSNPN and CDR2 SVGIG (reference sequence). V dropped 2 bases and J dropped 6; count of bases not matched to a gene: 3. This CDR3 region has 13 residues. The CDR3 spells CAWSSTGGDGYTF. The CDR3 region has the DNA TGTGCCTGGAGTTCGACAGGGGGCGATGGCTACACCTTC.

The gene calls are TRBV7-2 and TRBJ2-7, with 14 positions matching TRBD2. Germline V gene data show CDR1 as SGHTA and CDR2 as FQGNSA. Unmatched junction bases numbered 6, after V lost 3 bases and J lost 2 bases. CDR3 length: 17 residues. The CDR3 nucleotides are TGTGCCAGCAGCTTCAGACTAGCGGGGGGGCTGGCCTACGAGCAGTACTTC. Protein sequence: CASSFRLAGGLAYEQYF.

The chain uses TRBV13 and TRBJ1-5; D might be TRBD1 (5 bases). The germline CDR1 and CDR2 sequences are PRHDT and FYEKMQ (reference sequence). V was shortened by 2 bases and J by 0 bases, with 14 bases between the two germline ends. The CDR3 runs 17 residues. This CDR3 is CASSLRKGIHSNQPQHF. The DNA of the CDR3 is TGTGCCAGCAGCTTACGGAAGGGGATCCATAGCAATCAGCCCCAGCATTTT.

The chain carries TRBV5-4 and TRBJ2-7; 11 bases are shared with TRBD2. Germline V lookup: CDR1 SGHNT, CDR2 YYREEE (reference sequence). The CDR3 has 15 amino acids. Trimming cost V 3 bases and J 0 bases; bases outside gene matches: 2. CDR3 sequence: CASSSTSGGSYEQYF. The CDR3 nucleotides read TGTGCCAGCAGCTCTACTAGCGGGGGCTCCTACGAGCAGTACTTC. Together with reference TRBV5-4 and TRBJ2-7, the CDR3 gives the full variable domain: ETGVTQSPTHLIKTRGQQVTLRCSSQSGHNTVSWYQQALGQGPQFIFQYYREEENGRGNFPPRFSGLQFPNYSSELNVNALELDDSALYLCASSSTSGGSYEQYFGPGTRLTVT.

V gene TRBV6-5 combines with J gene TRBJ2-3; D might be TRBD1 (5 bases). Trimming stripped 6 bases from V and 2 bases from J, with 12 bases between. Germline loops: CDR1 MNHEY, CDR2 SVGAGI. This CDR3 is 14 amino acids long. CDR3 amino acids: CASRAGPSTDTQYF. The CDR3 DNA sequence: TGTGCCAGCAGGGCAGGGCCTTCCACAGATACGCAGTATTTT.